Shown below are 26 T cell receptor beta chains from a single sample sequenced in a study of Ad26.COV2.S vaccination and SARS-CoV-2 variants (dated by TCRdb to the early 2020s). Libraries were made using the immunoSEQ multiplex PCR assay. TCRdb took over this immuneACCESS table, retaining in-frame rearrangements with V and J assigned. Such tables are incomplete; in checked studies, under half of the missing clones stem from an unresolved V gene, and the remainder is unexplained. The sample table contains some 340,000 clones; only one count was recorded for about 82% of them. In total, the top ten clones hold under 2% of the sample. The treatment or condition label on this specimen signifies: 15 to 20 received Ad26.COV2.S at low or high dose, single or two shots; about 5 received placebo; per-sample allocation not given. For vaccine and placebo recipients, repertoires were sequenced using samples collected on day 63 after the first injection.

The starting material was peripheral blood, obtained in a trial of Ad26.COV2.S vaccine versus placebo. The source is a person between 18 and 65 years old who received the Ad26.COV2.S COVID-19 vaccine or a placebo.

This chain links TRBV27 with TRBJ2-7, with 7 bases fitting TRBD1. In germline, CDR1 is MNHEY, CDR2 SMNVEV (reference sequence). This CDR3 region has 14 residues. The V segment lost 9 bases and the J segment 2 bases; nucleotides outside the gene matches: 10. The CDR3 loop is CASSLTGAAYEQYF. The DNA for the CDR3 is TGTGCCAGTTCCCTAACAGGGGCGGCCTACGAGCAGTACTTC.

The CDR3 region is CASYRGPKETQYF. CDR3 bases: TGTGCCAGCTACAGGGGACCTAAAGAGACCCAGTACTTC. The chain uses TRBV7-3 and TRBJ2-5; 7 bases align to TRBD1. With 8 bases clipped from V and 3 bases from J, the junction kept 6 bases outside the gene matches. CDR3 length equals 13 residues. CDR1 is SGHTA and CDR2 is FQGTGA in the germline V gene.

CDR3 in amino acids: CATSDSGDFQETQYF. CDR3 DNA sequence: TGTGCCACCAGTGATTCGGGGGACTTTCAAGAGACCCAGTACTTC. The rearrangement uses TRBV24-1 and TRBJ2-5; tentative D call: TRBD2 (6 bases). V was shortened by 2 bases and J by 2 bases, with 11 bases between the two germline ends. Germline-derived CDR1 and CDR2 are KGHDR and SFDVKD. The CDR3 is 15 residues long.

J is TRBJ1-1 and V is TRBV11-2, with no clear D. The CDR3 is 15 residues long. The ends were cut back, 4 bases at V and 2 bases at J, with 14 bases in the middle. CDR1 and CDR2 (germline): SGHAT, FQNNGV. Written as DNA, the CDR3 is TGTGCCAGCAGCTACCGAGTTCAACTAAACACTGAAGCTTTCTTT. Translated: CASSYRVQLNTEAFF.

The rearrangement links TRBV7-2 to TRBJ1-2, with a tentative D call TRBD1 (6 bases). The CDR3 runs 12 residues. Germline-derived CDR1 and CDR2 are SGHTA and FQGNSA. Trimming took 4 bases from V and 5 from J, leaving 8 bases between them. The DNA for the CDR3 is TGTGCCAGCAGCTACAGGGAATATGGCTACACCTTC. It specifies CASSYREYGYTF.

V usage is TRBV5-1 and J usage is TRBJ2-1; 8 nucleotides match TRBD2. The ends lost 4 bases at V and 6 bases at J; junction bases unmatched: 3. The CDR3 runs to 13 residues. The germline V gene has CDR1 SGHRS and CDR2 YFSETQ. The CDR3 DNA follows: TGCGCCAGCAGCCCGGGGGGGCCCAATGAGCAGTTCTTC. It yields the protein CASSPGGPNEQFF.

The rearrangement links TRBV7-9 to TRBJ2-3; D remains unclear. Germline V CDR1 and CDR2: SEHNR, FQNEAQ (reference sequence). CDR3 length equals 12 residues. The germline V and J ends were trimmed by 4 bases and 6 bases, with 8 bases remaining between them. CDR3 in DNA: TGTGCCAGCAGCTCGGGTAGCGATACGCAGTATTTT. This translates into CASSSGSDTQYF.

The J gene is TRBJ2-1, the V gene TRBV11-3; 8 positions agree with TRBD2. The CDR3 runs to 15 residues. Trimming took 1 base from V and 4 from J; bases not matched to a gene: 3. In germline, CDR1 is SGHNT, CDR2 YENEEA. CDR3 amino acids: CASSLAAGGYNEQFF. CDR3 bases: TGTGCCAGCAGCTTAGCGGCGGGGGGATACAATGAGCAGTTCTTC.

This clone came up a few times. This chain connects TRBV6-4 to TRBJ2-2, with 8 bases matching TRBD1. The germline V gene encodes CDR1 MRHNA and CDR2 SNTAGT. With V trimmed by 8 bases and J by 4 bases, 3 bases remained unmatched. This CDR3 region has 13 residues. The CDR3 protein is CASRTGLTGELFF. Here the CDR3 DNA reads TGTGCCAGCCGGACAGGGCTCACCGGGGAGCTGTTTTTT.

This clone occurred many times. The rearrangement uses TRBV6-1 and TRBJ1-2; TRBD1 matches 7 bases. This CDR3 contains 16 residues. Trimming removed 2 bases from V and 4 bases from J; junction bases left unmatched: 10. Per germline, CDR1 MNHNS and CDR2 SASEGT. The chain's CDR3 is CASSEYGQARAYGYTF. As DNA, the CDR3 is TGTGCCAGCAGTGAATACGGACAGGCCCGGGCCTATGGCTACACCTTC.

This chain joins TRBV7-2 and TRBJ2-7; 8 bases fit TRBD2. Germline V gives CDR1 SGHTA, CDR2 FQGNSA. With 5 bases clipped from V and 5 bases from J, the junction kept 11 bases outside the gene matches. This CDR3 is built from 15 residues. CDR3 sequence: CASSISPGGFDEQYF. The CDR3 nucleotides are TGTGCCAGCAGCATATCCCCGGGGGGGTTCGACGAGCAGTACTTC. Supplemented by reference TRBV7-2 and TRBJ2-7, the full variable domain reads GAGVSQSPSNKVTEKGKDVELRCDPISGHTALYWYRQSLGQGLEFLIYFQGNSAPDKSGLPSDRFSAERTGGSVSTLTIQRTQQEDSAVYLCASSISPGGFDEQYFGPGTRLTVT.

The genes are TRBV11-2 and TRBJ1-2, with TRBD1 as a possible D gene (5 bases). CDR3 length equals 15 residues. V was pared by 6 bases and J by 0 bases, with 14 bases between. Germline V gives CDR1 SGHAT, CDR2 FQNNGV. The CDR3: CASRQQQASNYGYTF. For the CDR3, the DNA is TGTGCCAGCAGACAACAACAGGCGTCTAACTATGGCTACACCTTC.

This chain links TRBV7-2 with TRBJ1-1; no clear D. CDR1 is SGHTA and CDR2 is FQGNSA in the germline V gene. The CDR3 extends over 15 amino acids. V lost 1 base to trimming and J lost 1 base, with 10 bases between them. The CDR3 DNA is TGTGCCAGCAGCTTAGGTGGATGGAAGAACACTGAAGCTTTCTTT. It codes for CASSLGGWKNTEAFF.

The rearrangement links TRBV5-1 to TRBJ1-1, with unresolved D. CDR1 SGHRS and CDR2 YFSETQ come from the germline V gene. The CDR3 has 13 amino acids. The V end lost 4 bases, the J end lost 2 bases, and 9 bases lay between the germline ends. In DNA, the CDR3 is TGCGCCAGCAGCCATGACATAAACACTGAAGCTTTCTTT. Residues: CASSHDINTEAFF.

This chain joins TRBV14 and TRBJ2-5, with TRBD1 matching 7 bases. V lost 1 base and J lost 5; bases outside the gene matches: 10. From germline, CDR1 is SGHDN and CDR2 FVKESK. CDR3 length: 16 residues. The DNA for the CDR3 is TGTGCCAGCAGCCAAGGACGAACAGGGGCCTTTGAGACCCAGTACTTC. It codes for CASSQGRTGAFETQYF.

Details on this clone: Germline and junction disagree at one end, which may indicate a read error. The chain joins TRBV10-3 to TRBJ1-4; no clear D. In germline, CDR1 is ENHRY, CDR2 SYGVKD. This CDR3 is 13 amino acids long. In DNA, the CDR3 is TGTGCCACCAGTGCGCGTCCGAATGAAAAACTGTTTTTT. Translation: CATSARPNEKLFF.

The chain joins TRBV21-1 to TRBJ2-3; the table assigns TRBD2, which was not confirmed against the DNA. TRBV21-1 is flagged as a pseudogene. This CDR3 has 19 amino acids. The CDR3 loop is CASSKIGSGGAISTDTQYF. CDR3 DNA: TGTGCCAGCAGCAAAATAGGGAGCGGGGGGGCGATTAGTACAGATACGCAGTATTTT.

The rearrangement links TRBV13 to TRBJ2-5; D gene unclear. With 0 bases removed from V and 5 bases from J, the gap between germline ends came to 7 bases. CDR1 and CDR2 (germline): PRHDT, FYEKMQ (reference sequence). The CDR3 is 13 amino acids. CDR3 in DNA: TGTGCCAGCAGCTTAGGGCTAGAGGAGACCCAGTACTTC. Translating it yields CASSLGLEETQYF.

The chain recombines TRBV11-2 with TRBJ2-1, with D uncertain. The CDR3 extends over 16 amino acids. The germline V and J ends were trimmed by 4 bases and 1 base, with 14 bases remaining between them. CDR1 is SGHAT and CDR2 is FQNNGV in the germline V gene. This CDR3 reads CASSSRKGPSYNEQFF. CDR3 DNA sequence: TGTGCCAGCAGCTCACGAAAGGGCCCTTCCTACAATGAGCAGTTCTTC.

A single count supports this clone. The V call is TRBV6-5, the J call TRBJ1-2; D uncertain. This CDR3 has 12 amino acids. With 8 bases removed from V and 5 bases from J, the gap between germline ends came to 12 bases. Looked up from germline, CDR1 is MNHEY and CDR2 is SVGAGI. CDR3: CASSRTAYGYTF. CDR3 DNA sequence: TGTGCCAGCTCCCGGACGGCATATGGCTACACCTTC.

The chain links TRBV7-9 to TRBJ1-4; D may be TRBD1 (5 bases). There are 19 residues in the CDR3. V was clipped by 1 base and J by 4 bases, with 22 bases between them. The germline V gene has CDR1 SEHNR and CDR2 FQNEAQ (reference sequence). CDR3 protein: CASSLGYLGAGRNNEKLFF. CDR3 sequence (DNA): TGTGCCAGCAGCTTAGGATATCTAGGCGCAGGGAGGAATAATGAAAAACTGTTTTTT.

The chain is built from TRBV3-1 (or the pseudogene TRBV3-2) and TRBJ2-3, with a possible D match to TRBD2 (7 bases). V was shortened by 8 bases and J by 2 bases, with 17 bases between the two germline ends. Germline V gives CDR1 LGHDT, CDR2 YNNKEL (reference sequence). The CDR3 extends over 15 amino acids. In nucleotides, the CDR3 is TGTGCCAGCTCCGGGGTGCGGGGGCACACAGATACGCAGTATTTT. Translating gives CASSGVRGHTDTQYF.

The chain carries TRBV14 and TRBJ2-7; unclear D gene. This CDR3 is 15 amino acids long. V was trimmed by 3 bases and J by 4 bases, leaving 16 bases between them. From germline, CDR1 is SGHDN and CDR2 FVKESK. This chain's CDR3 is CASSHWAQNSYEQYF. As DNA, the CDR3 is TGTGCCAGCAGCCATTGGGCCCAAAACTCTTACGAGCAGTACTTC.

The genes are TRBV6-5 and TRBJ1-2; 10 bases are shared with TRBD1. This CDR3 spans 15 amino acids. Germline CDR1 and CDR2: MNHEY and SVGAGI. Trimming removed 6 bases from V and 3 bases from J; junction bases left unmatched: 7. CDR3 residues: CASSGGQGLYYGYTF. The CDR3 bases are TGTGCCAGCAGCGGGGGACAGGGGTTATACTATGGCTACACCTTC.

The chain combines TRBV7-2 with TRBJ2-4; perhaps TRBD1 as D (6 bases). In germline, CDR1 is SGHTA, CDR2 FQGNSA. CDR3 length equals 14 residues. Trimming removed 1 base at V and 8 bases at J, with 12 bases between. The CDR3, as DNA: TGTGCCAGCAGCTTAGGGGGGCCGCTTGACATTCAGTACTTC. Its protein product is CASSLGGPLDIQYF.

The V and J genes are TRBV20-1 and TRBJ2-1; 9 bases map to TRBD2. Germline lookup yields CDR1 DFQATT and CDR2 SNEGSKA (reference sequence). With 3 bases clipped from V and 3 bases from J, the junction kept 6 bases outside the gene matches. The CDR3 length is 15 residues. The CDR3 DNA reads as TGCAGTGCTAGTGGTAGCGGGGGCCACTACAATGAGCAGTTCTTC. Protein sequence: CSASGSGGHYNEQFF.